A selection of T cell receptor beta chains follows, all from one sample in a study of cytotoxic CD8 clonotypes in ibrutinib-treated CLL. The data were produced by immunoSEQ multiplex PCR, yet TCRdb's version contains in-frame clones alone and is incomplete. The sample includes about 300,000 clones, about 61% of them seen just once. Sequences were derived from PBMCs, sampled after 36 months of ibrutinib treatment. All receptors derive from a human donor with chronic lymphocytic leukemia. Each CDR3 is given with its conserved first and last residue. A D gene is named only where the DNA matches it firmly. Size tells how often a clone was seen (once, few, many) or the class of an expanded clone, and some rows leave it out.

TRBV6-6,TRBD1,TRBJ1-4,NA,CASSYPGGVVEKLFF,TGTGCCAGCAGTTATCCAGGGGGGGTAGTAGAAAAACTGTTTTTT
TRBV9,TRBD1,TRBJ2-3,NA,CASSVFDRGLDTQYF,TGTGCCAGCAGCGTGTTCGACAGGGGGTTGGATACGCAGTATTTT
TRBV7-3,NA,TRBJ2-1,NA,CASSSRQVPYNEQFF,TGTGCCAGCAGCTCCAGACAGGTCCCCTACAATGAGCAGTTCTTC
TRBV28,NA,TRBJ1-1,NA,CASSWYRNPEAFF,TGTGCCAGCAGTTGGTATCGGAACCCTGAAGCTTTCTTT
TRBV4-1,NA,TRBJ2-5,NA,CASSQVDGETQYF,TGCGCCAGCAGCCAAGTGGACGGAGAGACCCAGTACTTC
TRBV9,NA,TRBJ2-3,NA,CASSPSGTDTQYF,TGTGCCAGCAGCCCCTCGGGCACAGATACGCAGTATTTT
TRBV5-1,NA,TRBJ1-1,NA,CASSLAGLTNTEAFF,TGCGCCAGCAGCTTGGCAGGACTAACGAACACTGAAGCTTTCTTT
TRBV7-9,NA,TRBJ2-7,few,CASSSQGLLEQYF,TGTGCCAGCAGTTCCCAGGGTCTTTTGGAGCAGTACTTC
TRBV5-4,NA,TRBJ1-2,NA,CASSFTGTPGVF,TGTGCCAGCAGCTTTACAGGGACGCCTGGGGTATTC
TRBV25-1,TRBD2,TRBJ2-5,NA,CASSDAGGPETQYF,TGTGCCAGCAGTGACGCGGGGGGCCCGGAGACCCAGTACTTC
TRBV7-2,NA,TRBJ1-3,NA,CASSPPGFSGNTIYF,TGTGCCAGCAGCCCCCCCGGGTTCTCTGGAAACACCATATATTTT
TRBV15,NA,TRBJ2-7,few,CATSRDRPNEQYF,TGTGCCACCAGCAGAGATAGACCAAACGAGCAGTACTTC
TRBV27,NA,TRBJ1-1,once,CASSSPFRGQGARAFF,TGTGCCAGCAGTTCCCCGTTCCGGGGACAAGGAGCTCGAGCTTTCTTT
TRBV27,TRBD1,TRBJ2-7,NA,CASSFRRTGGEQYF,TGTGCCAGCAGTTTCCGGCGGACAGGGGGCGAGCAGTACTTC
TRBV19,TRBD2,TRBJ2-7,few,CASSTLAGTTYEQYF,TGTGCCAGTAGTACACTAGCGGGAACAACCTACGAGCAGTACTTC
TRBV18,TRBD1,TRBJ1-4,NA,CASSPGRGGEKLFF,TGTGCCAGCTCACCCGGCAGGGGGGGTGAAAAACTGTTTTTT
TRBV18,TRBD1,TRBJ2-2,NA,CASSRTGQGGTGELFF,TGTGCCAGCTCACGTACGGGACAGGGAGGCACCGGGGAGCTGTTTTTT
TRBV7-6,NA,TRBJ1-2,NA,CASSPRMGGKANYGYTF,TGTGCCAGCAGCCCGAGGATGGGCGGCAAAGCTAACTATGGCTACACCTTC
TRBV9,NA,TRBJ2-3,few,CASSVETRSGAQYF,TGTGCCAGCAGCGTAGAAACCCGGTCTGGGGCGCAGTATTTT
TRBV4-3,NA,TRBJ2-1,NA,CASSQDQLAYYNEQFF,TGCGCCAGCAGCCAAGATCAGTTAGCGTACTACAATGAGCAGTTCTTC
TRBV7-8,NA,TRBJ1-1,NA,CASSTEWEDTEAFF,TGTGCCAGCAGCACCGAATGGGAAGACACTGAAGCTTTCTTT
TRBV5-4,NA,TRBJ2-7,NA,CASSPRGPTPYEQYF,TGTGCCAGCAGCCCACGTGGACCTACTCCCTACGAGCAGTACTTC
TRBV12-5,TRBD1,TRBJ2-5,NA,CASGTRQGAGETQYF,TGTGCTAGTGGTACCCGGCAGGGGGCGGGGGAGACCCAGTACTTC